This TCR beta chain was obtained from a study of blood T cells in healthy people across ages (dated by TCRdb to between 2014 and 2017). Looking at the study overall: In model experiments, template switching captured roughly one uniquely barcoded TCR beta cDNA molecule for every two T cells. Donors were grouped into four age groups: young (average roughly 17 years), middle-aged (around 39), aged (around 66) and long-lived (82). Donors of different ages were randomly distributed across sequencing lanes to avoid experimental bias. To track age-related changes in TCR beta repertoire diversity, the study relied on deep sequencing normalized with unique cDNA molecular identifiers. For two donors (one aged 18 to 29 and one aged 80 or older), the study analyzed two additional independent replicas of 1 million unique cDNA reads from the same blood draw. Study-wide conclusions, independent of this receptor: The long-lived group showed more naive CD4+ T cells, fewer expanded clones and increased TCR diversity than the aged group, suggesting age selection. Because the CMV infection status of the donors was unknown, age-related changes in expanded clonotypes may potentially have been confounded. There was a strong correlation between observed TCR beta diversity and the percentage of naive T cells measured by flow cytometry. Bulk unsorted PBMC profiling prevented conclusive comparison of naive and antigen-experienced compartments. Estimates of total diversity based on one million sequenced T cells were considered lower bounds and underestimates. As age increased, observed TCR beta diversity per million T cells dropped in a roughly linear way, and a significant reduction was already evident by age about 36.

As regards this clonotype: Its antigen is currently not known. Base qualities are not at hand, and no much larger clone is one base apart.

To prepare the library, 5' RACE was applied. A second PCR of about 7 to 12 cycles was run with a J-beta primer mix and a sample-barcoded 5' primer. A unique molecular identifier was introduced onto each TCR beta cDNA molecule by a template-switch 5' adaptor carrying 12 random nucleotides. Each sample yielded at least 2.5 million CDR3-containing paired-end reads. First-strand cDNA was synthesized from all RNA with the Mint cDNA synthesis kit, primed by a TRBC-specific oligonucleotide. After uracil-DNA glycosylase treatment, a first 18-cycle PCR used universal primers M1SS and BC2_uni_R on all cDNA. Per the original workflow: For normalization, 1 million high-quality reads, each with a distinct molecular identifier, were randomly selected from each sample. Reads with shared molecular identifiers were discarded instead of being binned into consensus sequences. MiTCR, run with a Q25 quality threshold and the strictest error-elimination algorithm, handled CDR3 identification, clonotype clustering and error correction. A nonparametric unseen species model with Euler transformation was used to estimate a lower bound on total TCR beta diversity. TCRdb took the public reads, trimmed them with fastp at Q25, ran MiXCR for clone calling and kept in-frame beta chains. Each entry merges the rows of one CDR3 protein and shows their most common DNA and genes. These V and J calls originate from TCRdb's pipeline instead of the authors' own analysis. Across this sample there are 1,800,000 or so distinct CDR3 sequences, with more than 35% seen only once. Of the sample, more than 20% falls within the top ten clones.

CDR1 and CDR2, per the germline V gene (reference sequence), are SEHNR and FQNEAQ. V lost 6 bases and J lost 4 bases; the stretch between them is 16 bases long. The CDR3 measures 14 amino acids from cysteine to phenylalanine. CDR3 DNA only is kept here, 42 bases in frame from base 1. Systemically healthy Caucasian individuals from Russia, 35 to 50 in total and aged roughly 6 to 100 years, were included as donors. Around 10 milliliters of peripheral blood were collected from each donor into EDTA-treated Vacutainer tubes. Ficoll-Paque density-gradient centrifugation was used to isolate PBMCs, with at least 6 million per sample. Trizol reagent was used to extract total RNA from the PBMCs, yielding at least 6 micrograms per sample. For every donor, flow cytometry on a PBMC aliquot measured the percentage of naive CD45RAhigh/CD27high T cells.

The sequencing sample was made of blood. This clonotype was sampled from a human donor in good health. The chain couples TRBV7-9 to TRBJ2-7, with TRBD2 tentatively as D gene (5 bases match). The nucleotide sequence is TGTGCCAGCAGTATCGAGACTATCTCTTACGAGCAGTACTTC. It specifies CASSIETISYEQYF.